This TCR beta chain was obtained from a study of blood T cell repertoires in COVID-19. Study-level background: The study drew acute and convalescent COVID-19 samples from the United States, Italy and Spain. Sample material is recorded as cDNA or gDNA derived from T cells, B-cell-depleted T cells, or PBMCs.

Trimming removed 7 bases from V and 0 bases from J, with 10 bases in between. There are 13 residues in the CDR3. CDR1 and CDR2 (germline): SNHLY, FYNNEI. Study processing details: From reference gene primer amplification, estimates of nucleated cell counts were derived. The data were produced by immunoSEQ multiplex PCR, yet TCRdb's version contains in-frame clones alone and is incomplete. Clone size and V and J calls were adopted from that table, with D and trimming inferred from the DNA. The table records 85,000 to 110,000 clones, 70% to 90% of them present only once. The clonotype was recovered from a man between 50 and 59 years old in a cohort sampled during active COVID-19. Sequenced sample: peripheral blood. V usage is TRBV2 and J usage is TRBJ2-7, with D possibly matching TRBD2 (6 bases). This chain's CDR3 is CASMDYTSYEQYF. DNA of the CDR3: TGTGCCAGCATGGACTATACCTCCTACGAGCAGTACTTC.